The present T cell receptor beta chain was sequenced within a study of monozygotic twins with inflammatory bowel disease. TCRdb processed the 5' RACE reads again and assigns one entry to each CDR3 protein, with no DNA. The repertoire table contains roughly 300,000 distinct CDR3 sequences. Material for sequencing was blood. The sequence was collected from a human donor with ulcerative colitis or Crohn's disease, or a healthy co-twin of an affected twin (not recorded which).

The CDR3 reads CAISDQGQGSSPLHF. The J gene is TRBJ1-6, the V gene TRBV10-3; without DNA, the TCRdb call of TRBD1 cannot be checked. Germline loops: CDR1 ENHRY, CDR2 SYGVKD. The CDR3 length is 15 residues.